The rows below give T cell receptor beta chains drawn from one sample of a study of neurological immune-mediated disorders. TCRdb processed the 5' RACE reads anew with MiXCR; each CDR3 protein has one entry. The sample yields over 25,000 distinct CDR3 sequences, around 21% seen once. The sample consisted of PBMCs. These receptors all come from an older woman in good health. The CDR3 runs from the conserved cysteine through the conserved F or W. Fields, in order: J gene, D gene, V gene, clone size, CDR3 protein, CDR3 DNA. A D gene is named only where the DNA matches it firmly. Size tells how often a clone was seen (once, few, many) or the class of an expanded clone, and some rows leave it out.

TRBJ1-2,NA,TRBV6-5,many,CASLNGWLGYTF,TGTGCCAGCTTAAATGGGTGGCTCGGCTACACCTTC
TRBJ1-6,NA,TRBV7-2,many,CASSLPRISHSPLHF,TGTGCCAGCAGCTTACCCCGAATCTCGCATTCACCCCTCCACTTT
TRBJ1-5,TRBD1,TRBV6-6,NA,CASSPTGQGARVNQPQHF,TGTGCCAGCAGTCCCACGGGACAGGGGGCGCGGGTCAATCAGCCCCAGCATTTT
TRBJ2-3,NA,TRBV5-1,many,CASSLGVDFSTDTQYF,TGCGCCAGCAGCTTGGGTGTGGACTTTAGCACAGATACGCAGTATTTT
TRBJ2-5,NA,TRBV5-1,many,CASSLMPAEETQYF,TGCGCCAGCAGCTTGATGCCCGCCGAAGAGACCCAGTACTTC
TRBJ2-1,NA,TRBV5-4,once,CAIPKTGAWVRRGGSSYNEQFF,TGTGCCATTCCAAAGACGGGTGCCTGGGTTCGCAGGGGGGGTAGCTCCTACAATGAGCAGTTCTTC
TRBJ1-1,NA,TRBV10-3,many,CAISENAVGGEAFF,TGTGCCATCAGTGAGAATGCAGTCGGGGGGGAAGCTTTCTTT
TRBJ2-1,NA,TRBV5-5,NA,CASSFYICSASSSGRYNEQFF,NA
TRBJ2-1,NA,TRBV5-1,many,CASKNGQSYNEQFF,TGCGCCAGCAAAAATGGACAGAGTTACAATGAGCAGTTCTTC
TRBJ2-3,NA,TRBV3-1,many,CASSQGVNPLTDTQYF,TGTGCCAGCAGCCAAGGGGTAAACCCTCTCACAGATACGCAGTATTTT
TRBJ1-5,NA,TRBV6-2/TRBV6-3,many,CASAPWGGYNQPQHF,TGTGCCAGCGCCCCTTGGGGAGGCTACAATCAGCCCCAGCATTTT
TRBJ2-7,NA,TRBV7-2,many,CASSLRSYEQYF,TGTGCCAGCAGCTTAAGGAGCTACGAGCAGTACTTC
TRBJ1-5,NA,TRBV20-1,many,CSARVLGGLVNQPQHF,TGCAGTGCTAGAGTTTTAGGGGGTTTGGTGAATCAGCCCCAGCATTTT
TRBJ2-1,TRBD2,TRBV6-6,many,CASGLAGGRVYNEQFF,TGTGCCAGCGGGCTAGCGGGAGGACGAGTCTACAATGAGCAGTTCTTC
TRBJ1-5,TRBD1,TRBV12-3/TRBV12-4,many,CASRPDRGGNQPQHF,TGTGCCAGCAGACCAGACAGGGGCGGCAATCAGCCCCAGCATTTT
TRBJ1-2,NA,TRBV27,NA,CASSNAPGERYGYTF,TGTGCCAGCAGTAACGCCCCGGGTGAGAGGTATGGCTACACCTTC
TRBJ2-3,NA,TRBV5-1,NA,CASSLYGGDTDTQYF,TGCGCCAGCAGCTTGTACGGGGGAGACACAGATACGCAGTATTTT
TRBJ2-1,TRBD1,TRBV5-1,many,CASSLAWTGENEQFF,TGCGCCAGCAGCTTGGCCTGGACAGGGGAAAATGAGCAGTTCTTC
TRBJ2-3,NA,TRBV7-9,NA,CASREGPNTDTQYF,TGTGCCAGCAGGGAGGGGCCAAATACAGATACGCAGTATTTT
TRBJ2-2,TRBD1,TRBV6-2/TRBV6-3,many,CASSYPRGLGGELFF,TGTGCCAGCAGTTACCCCAGGGGGCTGGGCGGGGAGCTGTTTTTT
TRBJ1-1,NA,TRBV5-1,many,CASSPGGGLGTEAFF,TGCGCCAGCAGCCCCGGGGGGGGTCTGGGTACTGAAGCTTTCTTT
TRBJ2-7,NA,TRBV20-1,few,CSARGTAAASFYEQYF,TGCAGTGCTAGAGGGACGGCTGCCGCTTCCTTCTACGAGCAGTACTTC
TRBJ1-4,NA,TRBV9,many,CASSGHATNEKLFF,TGTGCCAGCAGTGGTCACGCAACTAATGAAAAACTGTTTTTT
TRBJ1-6,TRBD1,TRBV5-1,many,CASSLGGQANSPLHF,TGCGCCAGCAGCTTGGGCGGACAGGCAAATTCACCCCTCCACTTT
TRBJ2-4,NA,TRBV20-1,many,CSASRGTPGNIQYF,TGCAGTGCGAGTAGGGGGACCCCTGGAAACATTCAGTACTTC
TRBJ1-2,NA,TRBV28,many,CASSLNENYGYTF,TGTGCCAGCAGTTTGAACGAGAACTATGGCTACACCTTC
TRBJ1-3,NA,TRBV27,many,CASSLSFPGDSGNTIYF,TGTGCCAGCAGTTTATCATTTCCGGGGGACTCTGGAAACACCATATATTTT
TRBJ1-1,NA,TRBV19,few,CASSIGWHSTEAFF,TGTGCCAGTAGTATAGGGTGGCACAGCACTGAAGCTTTCTTT
TRBJ1-4,TRBD1,TRBV3-1,many,CASSPGTGGKRHNEKLFF,TGTGCCAGCAGCCCCGGGACAGGGGGAAAGAGGCATAATGAAAAACTGTTTTTT